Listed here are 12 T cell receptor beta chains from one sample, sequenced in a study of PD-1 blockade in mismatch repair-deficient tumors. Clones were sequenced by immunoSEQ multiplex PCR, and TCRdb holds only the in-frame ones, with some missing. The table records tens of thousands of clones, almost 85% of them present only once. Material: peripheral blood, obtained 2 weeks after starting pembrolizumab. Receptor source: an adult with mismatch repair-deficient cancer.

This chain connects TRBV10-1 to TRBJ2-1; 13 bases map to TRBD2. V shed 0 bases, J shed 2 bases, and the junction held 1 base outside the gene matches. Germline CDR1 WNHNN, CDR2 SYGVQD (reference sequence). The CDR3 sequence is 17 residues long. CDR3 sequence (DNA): TGCGCCAGCAGTGAGTCCACTAGCGGGAGGGCCTACAATGAGCAGTTCTTC. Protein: CASSESTSGRAYNEQFF.

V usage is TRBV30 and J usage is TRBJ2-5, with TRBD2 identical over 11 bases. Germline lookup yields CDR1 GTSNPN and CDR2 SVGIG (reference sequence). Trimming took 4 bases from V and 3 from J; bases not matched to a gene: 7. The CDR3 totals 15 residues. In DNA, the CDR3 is TGTGCCTGGACACGGACTAGCGGGCGCGAAGAGACCCAGTACTTC. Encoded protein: CAWTRTSGREETQYF.

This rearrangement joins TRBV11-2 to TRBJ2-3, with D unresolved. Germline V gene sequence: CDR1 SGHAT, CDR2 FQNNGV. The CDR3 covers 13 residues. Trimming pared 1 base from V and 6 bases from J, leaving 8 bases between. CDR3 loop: CASSLADGDTQYF. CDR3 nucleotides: TGTGCCAGCAGCTTAGCTGACGGCGATACGCAGTATTTT.

In DNA, the CDR3 is TGTGCCAGCAGCCGCACTAGCGGGAGACATAATGAGCAGTTCTTC. Translated, it gives CASSRTSGRHNEQFF. The chain has TRBV21-1 and TRBJ2-1; the table's D call of TRBD2 was not tested on the DNA. TRBV21-1 is flagged as a pseudogene. The CDR3 is made up of 15 amino acids.

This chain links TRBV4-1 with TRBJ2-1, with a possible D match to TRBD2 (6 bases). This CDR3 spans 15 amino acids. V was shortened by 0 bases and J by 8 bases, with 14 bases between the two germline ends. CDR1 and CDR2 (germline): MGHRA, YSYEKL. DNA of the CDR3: TGCGCCAGCAGCCAAGAACTCAGACTAGTCTATGAGCAGTTCTTC. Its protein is CASSQELRLVYEQFF.

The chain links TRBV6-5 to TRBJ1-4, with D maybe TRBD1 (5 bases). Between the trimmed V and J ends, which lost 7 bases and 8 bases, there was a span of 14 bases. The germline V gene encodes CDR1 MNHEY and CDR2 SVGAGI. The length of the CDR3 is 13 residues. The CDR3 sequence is CASKGQGKEKLFF. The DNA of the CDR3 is TGTGCCAGCAAAGGGCAGGGAAAGGAAAAACTGTTTTTT.

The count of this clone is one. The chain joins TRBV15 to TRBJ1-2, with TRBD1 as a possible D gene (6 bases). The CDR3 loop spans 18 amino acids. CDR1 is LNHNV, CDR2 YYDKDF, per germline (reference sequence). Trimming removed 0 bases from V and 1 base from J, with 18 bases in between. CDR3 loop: CATSRDLRAGQYNYGYTF. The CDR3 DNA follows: TGTGCCACCAGCAGAGACCTTCGGGCGGGACAATATAACTATGGCTACACCTTC.

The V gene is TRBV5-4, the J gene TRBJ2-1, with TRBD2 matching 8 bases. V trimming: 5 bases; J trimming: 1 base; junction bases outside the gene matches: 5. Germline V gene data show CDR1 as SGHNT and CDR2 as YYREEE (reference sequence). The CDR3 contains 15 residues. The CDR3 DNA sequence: TGTGCCAGCAGGCAAGCGGGAGAATCCTACAATGAGCAGTTCTTC. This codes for CASRQAGESYNEQFF.

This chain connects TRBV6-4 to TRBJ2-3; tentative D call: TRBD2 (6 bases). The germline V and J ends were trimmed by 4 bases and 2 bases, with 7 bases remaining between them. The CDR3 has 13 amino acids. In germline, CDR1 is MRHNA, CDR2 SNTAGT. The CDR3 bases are TGTGCCAGCAGTGCGGGAGACACAGATACGCAGTATTTT. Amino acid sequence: CASSAGDTDTQYF.

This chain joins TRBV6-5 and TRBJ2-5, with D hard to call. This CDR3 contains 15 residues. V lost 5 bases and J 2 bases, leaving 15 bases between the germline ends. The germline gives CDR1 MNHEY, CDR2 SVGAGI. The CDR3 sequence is CASSINLGLQETQYF. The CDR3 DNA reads TGTGCCAGCAGTATAAATCTAGGGCTACAAGAGACCCAGTACTTC.

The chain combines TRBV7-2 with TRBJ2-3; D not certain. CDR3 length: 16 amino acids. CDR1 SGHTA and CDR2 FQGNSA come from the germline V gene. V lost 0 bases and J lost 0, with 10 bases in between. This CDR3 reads CASSLAYGLSTDTQYF. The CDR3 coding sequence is TGTGCCAGCAGCTTAGCGTACGGGTTGAGCACAGATACGCAGTATTTT.

CDR3 nucleotides: TGTGCCAGCAGCAAAGACCAGGGAAACTCTGGGGCCAACGTCCTGACTTTC. The encoded protein is CASSKDQGNSGANVLTF. The chain combines TRBV21-1 with TRBJ2-6; whether TRBD1, the table's D call, matches the DNA was not checked. TRBV21-1 is assigned pseudogene status. The CDR3 runs 17 residues.